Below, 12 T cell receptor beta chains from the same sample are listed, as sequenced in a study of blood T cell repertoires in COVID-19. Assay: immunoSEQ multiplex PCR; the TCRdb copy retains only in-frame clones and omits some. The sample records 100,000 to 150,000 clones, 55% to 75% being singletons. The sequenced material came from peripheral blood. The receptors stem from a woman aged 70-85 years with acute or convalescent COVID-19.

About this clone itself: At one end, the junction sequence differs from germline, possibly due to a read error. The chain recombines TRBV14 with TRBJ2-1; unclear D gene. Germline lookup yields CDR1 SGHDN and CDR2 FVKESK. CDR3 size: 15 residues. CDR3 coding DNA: TGTACCAGCAGCCCCGCCCAGTTCTCCTACAATGAGCAGTTCTTC. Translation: CTSSPAQFSYNEQFF.

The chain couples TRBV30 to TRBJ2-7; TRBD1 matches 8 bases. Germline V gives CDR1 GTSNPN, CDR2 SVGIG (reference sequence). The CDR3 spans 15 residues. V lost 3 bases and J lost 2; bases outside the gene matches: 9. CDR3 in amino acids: CAWSRRTGRTYEQYF. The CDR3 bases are TGTGCCTGGAGCCGTAGGACAGGGAGGACCTACGAGCAGTACTTC. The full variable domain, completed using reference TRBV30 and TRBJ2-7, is SQTIHQWPATLVQPVGSPLSLECTVEGTSNPNLYWYRQAAGRGLQLLFYSVGIGQISSEVPQNLSASRPQDRQFILSSKKLLLSDSGFYLCAWSRRTGRTYEQYFGPGTRLTVT.

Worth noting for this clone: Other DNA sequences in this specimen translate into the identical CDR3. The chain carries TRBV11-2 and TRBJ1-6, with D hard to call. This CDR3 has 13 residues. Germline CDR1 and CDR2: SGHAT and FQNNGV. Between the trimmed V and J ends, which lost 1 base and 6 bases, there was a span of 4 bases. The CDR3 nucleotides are TGTGCCAGCAGCTTAGGAGCTAATTCACCCCTCCACTTT. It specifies CASSLGANSPLHF.

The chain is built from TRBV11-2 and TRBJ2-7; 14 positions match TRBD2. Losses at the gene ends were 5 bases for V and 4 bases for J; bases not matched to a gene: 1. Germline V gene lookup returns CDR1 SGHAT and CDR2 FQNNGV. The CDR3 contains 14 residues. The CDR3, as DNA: TGTGCCAGCAGCGGGACTAGCGGGAGTTACGAGCAGTACTTC. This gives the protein CASSGTSGSYEQYF.

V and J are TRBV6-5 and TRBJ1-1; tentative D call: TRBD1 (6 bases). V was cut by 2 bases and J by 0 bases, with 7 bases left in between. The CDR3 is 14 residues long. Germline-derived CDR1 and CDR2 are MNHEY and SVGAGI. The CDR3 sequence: CASSYGGLNTEAFF. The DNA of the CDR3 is TGTGCCAGCAGTTACGGGGGCCTGAACACTGAAGCTTTCTTT.

The CDR3 region is CASSLSPSGGYNEQFF. The DNA for the CDR3 is TGTGCCAGCAGTTTATCGCCTAGCGGTGGGTACAATGAGCAGTTCTTC. This sequence joins TRBV27 and TRBJ2-1; 7 bases agree with TRBD2. Per the germline V gene, CDR1 is MNHEY and CDR2 is SMNVEV (reference sequence). This CDR3 contains 16 residues. The V segment lost 0 bases and the J segment 4 bases; nucleotides outside the gene matches: 6.

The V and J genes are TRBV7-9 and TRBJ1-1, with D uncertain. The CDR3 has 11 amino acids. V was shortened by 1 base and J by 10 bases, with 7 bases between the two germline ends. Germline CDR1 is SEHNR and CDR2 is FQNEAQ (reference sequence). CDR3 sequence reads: CASSLGSGAFF. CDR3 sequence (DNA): TGTGCCAGCAGCTTAGGGTCGGGAGCTTTCTTT.

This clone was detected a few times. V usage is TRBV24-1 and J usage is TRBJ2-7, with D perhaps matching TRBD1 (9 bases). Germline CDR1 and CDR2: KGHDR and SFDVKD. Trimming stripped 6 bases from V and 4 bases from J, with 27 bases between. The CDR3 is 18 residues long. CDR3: CATSKGTGPVAGRYEQYF. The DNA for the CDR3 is TGTGCCACCAGTAAAGGGACAGGGCCGGTAGCGGGACGGTACGAGCAGTACTTC.

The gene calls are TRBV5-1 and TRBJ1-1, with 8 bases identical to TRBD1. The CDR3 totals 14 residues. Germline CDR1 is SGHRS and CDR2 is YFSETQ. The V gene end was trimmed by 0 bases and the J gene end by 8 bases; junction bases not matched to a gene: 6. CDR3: CASSLDGGTGEAFF. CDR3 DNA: TGCGCCAGCAGCTTGGATGGGGGGACAGGAGAAGCTTTCTTT.

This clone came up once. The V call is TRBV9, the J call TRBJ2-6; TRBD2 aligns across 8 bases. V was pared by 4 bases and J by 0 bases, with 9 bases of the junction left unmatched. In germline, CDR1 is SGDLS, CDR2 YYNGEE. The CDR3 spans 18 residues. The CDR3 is CASSSSTSATSGANVLTF. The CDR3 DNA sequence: TGTGCCAGCAGCTCCTCGACTAGCGCCACCTCTGGGGCCAACGTCCTGACTTTC. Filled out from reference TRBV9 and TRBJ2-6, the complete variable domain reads DSGVTQTPKHLITATGQRVTLRCSPRSGDLSVYWYQQSLDQGLQFLIQYYNGEERAKGNILERFSAQQFPDLHSELNLSSLELGDSALYFCASSSSTSATSGANVLTFGAGSRLTVL.

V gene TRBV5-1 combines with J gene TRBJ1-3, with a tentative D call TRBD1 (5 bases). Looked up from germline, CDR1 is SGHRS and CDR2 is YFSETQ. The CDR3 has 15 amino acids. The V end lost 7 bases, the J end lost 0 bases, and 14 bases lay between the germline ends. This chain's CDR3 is CASAQGAISGNTIYF. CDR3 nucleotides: TGCGCCAGCGCGCAAGGGGCTATCTCTGGAAACACCATATATTTT.

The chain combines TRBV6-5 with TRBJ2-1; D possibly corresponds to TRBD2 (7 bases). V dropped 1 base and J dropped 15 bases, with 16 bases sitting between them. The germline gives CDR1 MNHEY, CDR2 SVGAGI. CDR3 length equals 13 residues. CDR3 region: CASSYFAGAPPFF. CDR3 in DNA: TGTGCCAGCAGTTACTTTGCGGGGGCCCCCCCGTTCTTC.